Below, one TCR beta chain is given with its context. This CDR3 is 16 amino acids long. Germline loops: CDR1 SGHVS, CDR2 FNYEAQ. Trimming removed 3 bases at V and 0 bases at J, with 12 bases between. As originally analysed: Reference gene primer amplification gave nucleated cell count estimates. Measured with immunoSEQ multiplex PCR; TCRdb has only the in-frame clones, and not every one. That table furnishes V, J and clone size, whereas the DNA furnished D and trimming. Of roughly 160,000 clones in the sample, roughly 84% were seen once. This sample was taken from a study of blood T cell repertoires in COVID-19. Background on the study: Collection of acute and convalescent COVID-19 samples took place in the United States, Italy and Spain. T cells, B-cell-depleted T cells, or PBMCs provided the cDNA or gDNA that served as material.

The chain links TRBV7-6 to TRBJ2-1, with D tentatively TRBD2 (7 bases). The material sequenced was peripheral blood. The TCR sequence derives from a woman aged 60-70 years with acute or convalescent COVID-19. As DNA, the CDR3 is TGTGCCAGCAGCTTCTGGGGGGGGGCCTCCTACAATGAGCAGTTCTTC. Amino acids: CASSFWGGASYNEQFF.